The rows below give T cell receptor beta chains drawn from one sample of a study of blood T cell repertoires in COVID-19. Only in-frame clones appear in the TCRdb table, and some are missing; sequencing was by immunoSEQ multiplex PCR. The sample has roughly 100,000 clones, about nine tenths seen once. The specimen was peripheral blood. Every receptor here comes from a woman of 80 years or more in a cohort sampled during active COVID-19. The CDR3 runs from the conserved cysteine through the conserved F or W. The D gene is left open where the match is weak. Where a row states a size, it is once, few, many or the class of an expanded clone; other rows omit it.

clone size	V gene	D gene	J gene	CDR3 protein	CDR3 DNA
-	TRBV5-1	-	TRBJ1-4	CASSLGAGNEKLFF	TGCGCCAGCAGCTTGGGGGCGGGTAATGAAAAACTGTTTTTT
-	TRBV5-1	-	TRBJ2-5	CASSLAGLLPETQYF	TGCGCCAGCAGCTTGGCTGGACTCCTCCCAGAGACCCAGTACTTC
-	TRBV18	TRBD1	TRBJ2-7	CASSPDRLTEQYF	TGTGCCAGCTCCCCGGACAGGTTGACCGAGCAGTACTTC
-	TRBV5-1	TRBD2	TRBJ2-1	CASSDSGQAGGEQFF	TGCGCCAGCAGCGATTCAGGACAAGCGGGGGGTGAGCAGTTCTTC
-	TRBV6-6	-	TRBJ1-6	CASSAMSSPLHF	TGTGCCAGCAGCGCGATGAGTTCACCCCTCCACTTT
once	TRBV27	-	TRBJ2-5	CASSLSSGLLAAQYF	TGTGCCAGCAGTTTATCCTCGGGACTCCTGGCGGCCCAGTACTTC
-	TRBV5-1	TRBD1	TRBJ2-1	CASSLTTGAFETYNEQFF	TGCGCCAGCAGCTTGACGACAGGGGCCTTTGAGACCTACAATGAGCAGTTCTTC
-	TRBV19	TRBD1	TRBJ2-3	CASSPRDRLTDTQYF	TGTGCCAGTAGTCCCCGGGACAGGTTAACAGATACGCAGTATTTT
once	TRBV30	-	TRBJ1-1	CAWSFRMGNTEAFF	TGTGCCTGGAGTTTCAGGATGGGGAACACTGAAGCTTTCTTT
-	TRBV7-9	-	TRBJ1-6	CASSFNNSPLHF	TGTGCCAGCAGCTTTAATAATTCACCCCTCCACTTT
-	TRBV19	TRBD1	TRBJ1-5	CASSVTGGNSNQPQHF	TGTGCCAGTAGTGTGACAGGGGGGAATAGCAATCAGCCCCAGCATTTT
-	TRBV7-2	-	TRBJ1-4	CASSLDPIGGGTNEKLFF	TGTGCCAGCAGCTTAGATCCCATAGGGGGTGGCACTAATGAAAAACTGTTTTTT
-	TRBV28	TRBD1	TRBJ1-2	CASSLSLGTDYGYTF	TGTGCCAGCAGTTTATCGTTGGGGACAGACTATGGCTACACCTTC
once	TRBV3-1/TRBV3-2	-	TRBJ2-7	CASSQDSGSYEQYF	TGTGCCAGCAGCCAAGACTCGGGGTCCTACGAGCAGTACTTC
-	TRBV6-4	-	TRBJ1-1	CASSEALNTEAFF	TGTGCCAGCAGTGAGGCCTTGAACACTGAAGCTTTCTTT
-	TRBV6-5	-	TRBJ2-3	CASTTRSTDTQYF	TGTGCCAGCACGACTCGGAGCACAGATACGCAGTATTTT
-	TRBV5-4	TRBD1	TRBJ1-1	CASSWTGAEAFF	TGTGCCAGCAGCTGGACAGGGGCTGAAGCTTTCTTT
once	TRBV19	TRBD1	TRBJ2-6	CASSTDDRASGANVLTF	TGTGCCAGTAGTACAGATGACAGGGCCTCTGGGGCCAACGTCCTGACTTTC
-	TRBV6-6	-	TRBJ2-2	CASSSGLNTGELFF	TGTGCCAGCAGTTCAGGGTTAAACACCGGGGAGCTGTTTTTT
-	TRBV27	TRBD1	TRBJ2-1	CASTHRDRGLNEQFF	TGTGCCAGCACCCACCGGGACAGGGGCCTCAATGAGCAGTTCTTC
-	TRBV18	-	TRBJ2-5	CASSEGAQETQYF	TGTGCCAGCTCGGAAGGGGCGCAAGAGACCCAGTACTTC
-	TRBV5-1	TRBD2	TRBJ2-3	CASSLLGAGPPGDTQYF	TGCGCCAGCAGCTTGCTCGGAGCGGGGCCTCCGGGAGATACGCAGTATTTT
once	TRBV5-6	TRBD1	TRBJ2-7	CASSLEAGGPYYEQYF	TGTGCCAGCAGCTTGGAGGCAGGGGGACCCTACTACGAGCAGTACTTC
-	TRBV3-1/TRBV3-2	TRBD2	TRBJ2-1	CASSLRSGRGNEQFF	TGTGCCAGCAGCCTACGTAGCGGGAGAGGGAATGAGCAGTTCTTC
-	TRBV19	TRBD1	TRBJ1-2	CASSLSPDRGNYGYTF	TGTGCCAGTAGCCTCTCCCCGGACAGGGGAAACTATGGCTACACCTTC
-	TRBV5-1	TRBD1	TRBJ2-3	CASRGQDPTDTQYF	TGCGCCAGCAGGGGACAGGATCCCACAGATACGCAGTATTTT
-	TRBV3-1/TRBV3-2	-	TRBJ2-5	CASSSKETQYF	TGTGCCAGCAGCTCAAAAGAGACCCAGTACTTC
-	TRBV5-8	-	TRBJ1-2	CASSWAGGLQINGYTF	TGTGCCAGCAGCTGGGCCGGGGGGCTCCAAATAAATGGCTACACCTTC
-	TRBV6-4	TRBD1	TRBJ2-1	CASSTRDSEYNEQFF	TGTGCCAGCAGTACTCGGGACAGCGAATACAATGAGCAGTTCTTC
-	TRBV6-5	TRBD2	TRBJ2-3	CASRSGLAGGDTQYF	TGTGCCAGCCGGTCCGGGCTAGCCGGGGGGGATACGCAGTATTTT
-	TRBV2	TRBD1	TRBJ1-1	CASDRGINTEAFF	TGTGCCAGCGACAGGGGGATCAACACTGAAGCTTTCTTT
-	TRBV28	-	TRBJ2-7	CASSRHGPYEQYF	TGTGCCAGCAGTCGACACGGCCCCTACGAGCAGTACTTC
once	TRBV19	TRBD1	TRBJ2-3	CASSMDRTTKDTQYF	TGTGCCAGTAGTATGGACAGGACGACCAAAGATACGCAGTATTTT
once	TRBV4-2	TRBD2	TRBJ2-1	CASSQDPPGAGGYNEQFF	TGTGCCAGCAGCCAAGATCCTCCCGGAGCGGGGGGTTACAATGAGCAGTTCTTC
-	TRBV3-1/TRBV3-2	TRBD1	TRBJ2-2	CASSQTGGGTGELFF	TGTGCCAGCAGCCAGACAGGGGGCGGGACCGGGGAGCTGTTTTTT
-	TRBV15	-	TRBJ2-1	CATSSRVIGNEQFF	TGTGCCACCAGCAGCAGGGTTATTGGGAATGAGCAGTTCTTC
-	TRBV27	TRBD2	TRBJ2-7	CASSPQPGGSGEQYF	TGTGCCAGCAGTCCCCAGCCGGGGGGGAGTGGCGAGCAGTACTTC
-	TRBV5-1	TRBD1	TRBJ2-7	CASRRTGVYEQYF	TGCGCCAGCCGCCGGACAGGGGTCTACGAGCAGTACTTC
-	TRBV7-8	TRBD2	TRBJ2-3	CASSLRSLLAGEDTQYF	TGTGCCAGCAGCTTACGTTCGTTACTAGCGGGAGAAGATACGCAGTATTTT
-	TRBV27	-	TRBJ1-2	CASSTGAAYGYTF	TGTGCCAGCAGCACTGGGGCGGCGTATGGCTACACCTTC
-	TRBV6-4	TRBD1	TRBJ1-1	CASRGQGSTEAFF	TGTGCCAGCAGAGGACAGGGGAGCACTGAAGCTTTCTTT
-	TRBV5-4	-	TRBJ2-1	CASSLGSGDYNEQFF	TGTGCCAGCAGCTTGGGTTCAGGGGACTACAATGAGCAGTTCTTC
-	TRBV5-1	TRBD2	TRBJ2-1	CASSTNLAGGYNEQFF	TGCGCCAGCAGCACAAACTTAGCGGGGGGCTACAATGAGCAGTTCTTC
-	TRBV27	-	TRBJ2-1	CASSLYPPEPYNEQFF	TGTGCCAGCAGTTTATATCCCCCCGAGCCCTACAATGAGCAGTTCTTC
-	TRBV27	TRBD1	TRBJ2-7	CASSLGKRTGSSDEQYF	TGTGCCAGCAGTTTAGGGAAGAGGACAGGGTCCTCTGACGAGCAGTACTTC
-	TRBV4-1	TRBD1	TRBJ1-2	CASSQEWRQGAITF	TGCGCCAGCAGCCAAGAGTGGCGGCAGGGGGCGATCACCTTC
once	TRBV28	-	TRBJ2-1	CASSSPNADYNEQFF	TGTGCCAGCAGCTCCCCGAATGCGGACTACAATGAGCAGTTCTTC
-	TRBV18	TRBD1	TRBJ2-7	CASSLDREREQYF	TGTGCCAGCTCACTGGACAGGGAGCGCGAGCAGTACTTC
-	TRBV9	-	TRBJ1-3	CASSPRVGIGNTIYF	TGTGCCAGCAGCCCCAGGGTGGGGATAGGAAACACCATATATTTT
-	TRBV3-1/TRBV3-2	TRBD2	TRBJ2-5	CASSQGFGGTSGGETQYF	TGTGCCAGCAGCCAAGGTTTCGGGGGGACTAGCGGAGGGGAGACCCAGTACTTC
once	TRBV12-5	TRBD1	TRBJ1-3	CASGLVRTGASSGNTIYF	TGTGCTAGTGGTTTGGTCAGGACAGGGGCGAGCTCTGGAAACACCATATATTTT
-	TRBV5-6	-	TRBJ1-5	CASSLEGYSNQPQHF	TGTGCCAGCAGCTTAGAGGGCTATAGCAATCAGCCCCAGCATTTT
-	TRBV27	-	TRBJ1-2	CASSLGQSYGYTF	TGTGCCAGCAGTTTAGGCCAGTCATATGGCTACACCTTC
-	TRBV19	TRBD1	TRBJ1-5	CASAPPPGQGANQPQHF	TGTGCCAGTGCCCCTCCGCCGGGACAGGGGGCGAATCAGCCCCAGCATTTT
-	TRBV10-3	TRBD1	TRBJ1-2	CAISEGTGVSGYGYTF	TGTGCCATCAGTGAGGGGACAGGGGTTTCCGGCTATGGCTACACCTTC
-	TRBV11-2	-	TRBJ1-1	CASRLTGPDEAFF	TGTGCCAGCAGGCTAACAGGCCCCGATGAAGCTTTCTTT
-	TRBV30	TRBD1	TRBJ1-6	CAGDSTSSYNSPLHF	TGTGCCGGGGACAGTACGAGCTCCTATAATTCACCCCTCCACTTT